These T cell receptor beta chains were read from a single sample in a study of beta chain features in type 1 diabetes. The table came from immunoSEQ multiplex PCR; TCRdb's copy has only in-frame clones and leaves some out. The sample carries approximately 160,000 clones, 9% to 10% recorded once. Sequencing was carried out using central memory CD4+ T cells from blood. The source is a woman aged 18 to 35 in good health. Each CDR3 is given with its conserved first and last residue. D genes are given only for firm matches. A row's size may be missing; if present it is once, few, many or a size class.

v_call,d_call,j_call,clone_size,cdr3_nt,cdr3_aa
TRBV7-2,-,TRBJ2-2,-,TGTGCCAGCAGCTTAGAGGCGGTTCACACCGGGGAGCTGTTTTTT,CASSLEAVHTGELFF
TRBV2,TRBD1,TRBJ1-2,-,TGTGCCAGCAGGCGGGACAGGGTGTCGGTCGGCTACACCTTC,CASRRDRVSVGYTF
TRBV11-2,-,TRBJ2-5,few,TGTGCCAGCAGCTGGGGAGGAGAGACCCAGTACTTC,CASSWGGETQYF
TRBV5-6,-,TRBJ1-2,-,TGTGCCAGCAGCTTGTTGGGTGAGGGTGGCTACACCTTC,CASSLLGEGGYTF
TRBV6-5,-,TRBJ1-5,few,TGTGCCAGCAGCCTAGACAGGCAGCCCCAGCATTTT,CASSLDRQPQHF
TRBV4-3,TRBD1,TRBJ1-4,few,TGCGCCAGCAGCCAATACAGGGGGCCGAATGAAAAACTGTTTTTT,CASSQYRGPNEKLFF
TRBV29-1,TRBD1,TRBJ2-5,few,TGCAGCGTACCCGGGACAGGGGGAATCCGTCAAGAGACCCAGTACTTC,CSVPGTGGIRQETQYF
TRBV2,TRBD1,TRBJ1-5,few,TGTGCCAGCAGGGGGACGACAGGGGTTAATCAGCCCCAGCATTTT,CASRGTTGVNQPQHF
TRBV30,TRBD1,TRBJ2-5,-,TGTGCCTGGAGTGCCCTTCTCGGACAGGGGCTCCAAGAGACCCAGTACTTC,CAWSALLGQGLQETQYF
TRBV27,-,TRBJ1-1,few,TGTGCCAGCAGTTCAGGGTGGAACACTGAAGCTTTCTTT,CASSSGWNTEAFF
TRBV11-2,TRBD2,TRBJ2-2,many,TGTGCCAGCAGCCCGCCCGGGGGGGCTAAAGGGACCGGGGAGCTGTTTTTT,CASSPPGGAKGTGELFF
TRBV11-2,TRBD2,TRBJ2-3,few,TGTGCCAGCAGCTCCAGCGGGAGGCGAGATACGCAGTATTTT,CASSSSGRRDTQYF
TRBV15,TRBD2,TRBJ2-2,-,TGTGCCACCAGCAAAACTTTGACTAGCGGGAGGGCCGGCGGCACCGGGGAGCTGTTTTTT,CATSKTLTSGRAGGTGELFF
TRBV7-3,-,TRBJ2-6,-,TGTGCCAGCGGAGGAGCTGGGGCCAACGTCCTGACTTTC,CASGGAGANVLTF
TRBV5-4,TRBD2,TRBJ2-2,few,TGTGCCAGCAGCACGGGACTAGCGGGAGGGCCCGACACCGGGGAGCTGTTTTTT,CASSTGLAGGPDTGELFF
TRBV10-1,TRBD2,TRBJ2-7,few,TGCGCCAGCCCCGGGGAGCGGGACTACGAGCAGTACTTC,CASPGERDYEQYF
TRBV9,-,TRBJ2-3,few,TGTGCCAGCAGCGTAGCAGCGCAGGATACGCAGTATTTT,CASSVAAQDTQYF
TRBV2,TRBD1,TRBJ2-6,-,TGTGCCAGCAGTACGACAGGGGGCCCGCCCGACGTCCTGACTTTC,CASSTTGGPPDVLTF
TRBV6-5,TRBD1,TRBJ2-1,-,TGTGCCAGCACCTCGGACAGGGGATCCAATGAGCAGTTCTTC,CASTSDRGSNEQFF
TRBV11-2,-,TRBJ1-5,once,TGTGCCAGCAGCTTACAGATATATCAGCCCCAGCATTTT,CASSLQIYQPQHF
TRBV7-2,TRBD1,TRBJ1-4,-,TGTGCCAGCAGCTTGGAACAGGGGAGGTACGAAAAACTGTTTTTT,CASSLEQGRYEKLFF
TRBV6-6,TRBD1,TRBJ2-2,-,TGTGCCGGACGACAGGGACCCCATGTTGATACCGGGGAGCTGTTTTTT,CAGRQGPHVDTGELFF
TRBV7-9,-,TRBJ2-3,few,TGTGCCAGCACCCCCCTACTGTGGAGCGGGAGCACAGATACGCAGTATTTT,CASTPLLWSGSTDTQYF
TRBV2,-,TRBJ2-7,few,TGTGCCAGCAGTCGTGGTCGGGGGATCCAAAACGAGCAGTACTTC,CASSRGRGIQNEQYF
TRBV5-6,-,TRBJ1-5,-,TGTGCCAGCAGCCGCCAGGGGAGCAATCAGCCCCAGCATTTT,CASSRQGSNQPQHF
TRBV30,-,TRBJ2-3,few,TGTGCCTGGAGTCCCTACACAGATACGCAGTATTTT,CAWSPYTDTQYF
TRBV4-3,TRBD2,TRBJ2-1,-,TGCGCCAGCAGCCAAGTGGGGGGGGATGAGCAGTTCTTC,CASSQVGGDEQFF
TRBV7-9,-,TRBJ1-1,-,TGTGCCAGCACCCCAGGGGAACGATACACTGAAGCTTTCTTT,CASTPGERYTEAFF
TRBV5-1,TRBD1,TRBJ2-2,few,TGCGCCAGCAGGGGACAGTACACCGGGGAGCTGTTTTTT,CASRGQYTGELFF
TRBV4-3,TRBD1,TRBJ1-2,-,TGCGCCAGCAGCCAAGATTACGGAGGGGGCCGTGGCTACACCTTC,CASSQDYGGGRGYTF
TRBV7-9,-,TRBJ1-5,-,TGTGCCAGCAGCCGCGGGGGTGGAGGCAATCAGCCCCAGCATTTT,CASSRGGGGNQPQHF
TRBV5-6,TRBD1,TRBJ2-7,-,TGTGCCTGGAGCCCGGACAGGGTGGGGGAGCAGTACTTC,CAWSPDRVGEQYF
TRBV6-1,TRBD2,TRBJ2-1,-,TGTGCCAGCAGCACCGGGACTAGCGGGAACGATGAGCAGTTCTTC,CASSTGTSGNDEQFF
TRBV7-2,TRBD2,TRBJ2-1,-,TGTGCCAGCAGCTTCTTACTAGCGGGGAATGAGCAGTTCTTC,CASSFLLAGNEQFF
TRBV13,TRBD1,TRBJ2-6,few,TGTGCCAGCAGCCCATCGGGACAGGGGGTCGTCCTGACTTTC,CASSPSGQGVVLTF
TRBV4-1,-,TRBJ2-1,few,TGCGCCAGCAGCCAAGATCCTAGGGGGTCTTACAATGAGCAGTTCTTC,CASSQDPRGSYNEQFF
TRBV5-1,TRBD1,TRBJ2-1,-,TGCGCCAGCAGCTCGGGACAGGGGGCGAGGAATGAGCAGTTCTTC,CASSSGQGARNEQFF
TRBV6-5,-,TRBJ1-6,few,TGTGCCAGCAGGCGGGGCGTCGATAATTCACCCCTCCACTTT,CASRRGVDNSPLHF
TRBV6-9,TRBD1,TRBJ2-7,-,TGTGCCGGTAGACAGGGGAGGCACGAGCAGTACTTC,CAGRQGRHEQYF
TRBV9,-,TRBJ1-2,-,TGTGCCAGCAGCGTAGCTAAGACAGGCTATGGCTACACCTTC,CASSVAKTGYGYTF
TRBV2,TRBD2,TRBJ2-2,few,TGTGCCAGCAGCAGGACTAGCGCAAAGTCAGGGGAGCTGTTTTTT,CASSRTSAKSGELFF
TRBV7-9,-,TRBJ2-7,-,TGTGCCAGCAGCTTCGGGTACAGGACCTACGAGCAGTACTTC,CASSFGYRTYEQYF
TRBV4-1,TRBD1,TRBJ1-2,few,TGCGCCAGCAGCCAAGGCGGGACAGGGGGCGCGGTGGGTGGCTACACCTTC,CASSQGGTGGAVGGYTF
TRBV11-1,-,TRBJ2-3,-,TGTGCCAGCAGCTTAAGAAGCGGAGATACGCAGTATTTT,CASSLRSGDTQYF
TRBV18,-,TRBJ2-2,-,TGTGCCAGCTCACCCTGGGGGACACTGAACACCGGGGAGCTGTTTTTT,CASSPWGTLNTGELFF
TRBV6-6,-,TRBJ1-1,few,TGTGCCAGCGGGAGTCGGATGAACACTGAAGCTTTCTTT,CASGSRMNTEAFF
TRBV7-9,TRBD1,TRBJ1-4,few,TGTGCCAGCAGCTCGCAGACAGGGACTAAACTGTTTTTT,CASSSQTGTKLFF
TRBV18,TRBD1,TRBJ2-5,-,TGTGCCAGCTCACCACGGGACGACAGGGTGGAGACCCAGTACTTC,CASSPRDDRVETQYF
TRBV4-2,TRBD2,TRBJ2-1,-,TGTGCCAGCAGCCAAGGTTACCGGACTAGCGGGAGAGGCGAGCAGTTCTTC,CASSQGYRTSGRGEQFF
TRBV6-5,-,TRBJ2-4,few,TGTGCCAGCAGTAATCAGGGGGCCAAAAACATTCAGTACTTC,CASSNQGAKNIQYF
TRBV12-5,TRBD1,TRBJ1-4,-,TGTGCTAGTGGTACGGGACAGAATGAAAAACTGTTTTTT,CASGTGQNEKLFF